Listed below are T cell receptor beta chains from one sample, sequenced in a study of T cells in narcolepsy. Using immunoSEQ multiplex PCR, the repertoire was profiled, and TCRdb retains in-frame clones only, with some absent. The data hold over 25,000 clones, with around 82% observed a single time. Sequenced sample: CD45RA- memory CD4+ T cells from PBMCs. Receptor source: a human donor with narcolepsy. Each CDR3 is given without its conserved first and last residue.

>12|TRBV15
ATSSRGRDTEAF
>13|TRBV19
ASSRTQGRNTEAF
>13|TRBV10-1
ASRIGAGGRDIQY
>14|TRBV27
ASRRRTGDGNSPLH
>10|TRBV18
ASSRSYNEQF
>13|TRBV19
ASSISNWGSYEQY
>13|TRBV2
ASRLEAGATGEQY
>10|TRBV30
AWSVEDYEQY
>12|TRBV4-2
ASSHPAASGELF
>14|TRBV6-1
ASSGLTGYSNQPQH